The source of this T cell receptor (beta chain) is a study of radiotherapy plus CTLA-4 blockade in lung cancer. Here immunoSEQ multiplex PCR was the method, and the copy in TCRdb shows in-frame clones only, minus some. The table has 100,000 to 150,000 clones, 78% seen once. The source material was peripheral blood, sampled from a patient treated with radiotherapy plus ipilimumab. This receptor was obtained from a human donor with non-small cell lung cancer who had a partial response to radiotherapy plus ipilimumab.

This CDR3 is CASSIGQYTEAFF. CDR3 coding DNA: TGTGCCAGTAGTATAGGGCAGTACACTGAAGCTTTCTTT. The chain has TRBV19 and TRBJ1-1; unclear D gene. This CDR3 spans 13 amino acids. The germline gives CDR1 LNHDA, CDR2 SQIVND (reference sequence). V lost 1 base, J lost 3 bases, and 6 bases lay in between.